This T cell receptor beta chain came from a study of post-analysis software for immune sequencing data. The overall study: The disease courses covered relapsing-remitting, secondary progressive and progressive-relapsing multiple sclerosis.

A word on this clonotype: Its matching antigen is unknown.

Carried by the TCR beta cDNA libraries were unique molecular identifiers. MiXCR, applied by TCRdb to the PCR reads, yields one record per CDR3 protein. The sample comprises hundreds of thousands of distinct CDR3 sequences, around 33% of which are singletons, and over 10% rests with the top ten. Whole-study findings and limits: Higher frequency in patients than in controls was seen for five TRBV segments, with TRBV5-6, TRBV5-1 and TRBV20-1 among them.

Deletions cut 1 base from V and 2 bases from J, with 17 bases between. Germline V gene data show CDR1 as LGHNA and CDR2 as YNFKEQ. CDR3 length equals 17 residues. This receptor was obtained from a girl between 5 and 17 years old with multiple sclerosis. The sample was blood. The V and J genes are TRBV4-2 and TRBJ1-2; TRBD1 might be the D (6 bases). CDR3 sequence reads: CASSQVSGGPLNYGYTF. The CDR3 DNA reads as TGTGCCAGCAGCCAAGTCTCCGGGGGCCCCCTAAACTATGGCTACACCTTC.